This T cell receptor beta chain was captured in a study of T cells in Graves' hyperthyroidism and ophthalmopathy. Study results and caveats: Separating ophthalmopathy from stable hyperthyroidism was achieved by a 13 V-J model. The model foresaw ophthalmopathy a median roughly 6 months prior to onset.

This clonotype was found many times. Its antigen is undetermined. Orbital computed tomography and thyroid ultrasound, together with serum TRAb and thyroxine and clinical symptoms, were used for diagnoses. Amplification targeted TCR beta CDR3 regions from RNA transcripts. When the TCR CDR3 underwent first-round RT-PCR, the HTBI primer set was used. Each CDR3 protein is one row after TCRdb ran MiXCR on the multiplex PCR reads. Of some 360,000 distinct CDR3 sequences listed, roughly 18% are singletons. The material sequenced was blood. This sequence originates from a woman in her thirties or forties with Graves' ophthalmopathy.

The CDR3, as DNA: TGTGCCAGCAGCCAGGATATGAGGGGGGGTGAAGCTTTCTTT. This translates into CASSQDMRGGEAFF. The rearrangement links TRBV4-2 to TRBJ1-1, with a tentative D call TRBD1 (6 bases). CDR1 is LGHNA and CDR2 is YNFKEQ in the germline V gene. The CDR3 length is 14 residues. Deletions cut 3 bases from V and 7 bases from J, with 15 bases between.